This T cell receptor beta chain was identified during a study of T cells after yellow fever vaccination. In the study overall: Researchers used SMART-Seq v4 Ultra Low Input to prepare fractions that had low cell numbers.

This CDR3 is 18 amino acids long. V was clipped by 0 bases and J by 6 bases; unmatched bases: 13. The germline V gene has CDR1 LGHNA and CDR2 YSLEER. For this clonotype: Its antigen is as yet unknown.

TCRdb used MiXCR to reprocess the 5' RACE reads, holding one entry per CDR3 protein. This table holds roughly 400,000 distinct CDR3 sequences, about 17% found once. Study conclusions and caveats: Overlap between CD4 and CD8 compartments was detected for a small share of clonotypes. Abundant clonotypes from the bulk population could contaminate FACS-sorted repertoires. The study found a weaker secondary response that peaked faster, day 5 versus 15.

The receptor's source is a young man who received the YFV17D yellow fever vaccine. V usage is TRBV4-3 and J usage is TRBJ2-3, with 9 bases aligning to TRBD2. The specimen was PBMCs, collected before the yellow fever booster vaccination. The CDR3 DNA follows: TGCGCCAGCAGCCAAGATCAGCATAGCGGGGGCCGACCCGATACGCAGTATTTT. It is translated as CASSQDQHSGGRPDTQYF.